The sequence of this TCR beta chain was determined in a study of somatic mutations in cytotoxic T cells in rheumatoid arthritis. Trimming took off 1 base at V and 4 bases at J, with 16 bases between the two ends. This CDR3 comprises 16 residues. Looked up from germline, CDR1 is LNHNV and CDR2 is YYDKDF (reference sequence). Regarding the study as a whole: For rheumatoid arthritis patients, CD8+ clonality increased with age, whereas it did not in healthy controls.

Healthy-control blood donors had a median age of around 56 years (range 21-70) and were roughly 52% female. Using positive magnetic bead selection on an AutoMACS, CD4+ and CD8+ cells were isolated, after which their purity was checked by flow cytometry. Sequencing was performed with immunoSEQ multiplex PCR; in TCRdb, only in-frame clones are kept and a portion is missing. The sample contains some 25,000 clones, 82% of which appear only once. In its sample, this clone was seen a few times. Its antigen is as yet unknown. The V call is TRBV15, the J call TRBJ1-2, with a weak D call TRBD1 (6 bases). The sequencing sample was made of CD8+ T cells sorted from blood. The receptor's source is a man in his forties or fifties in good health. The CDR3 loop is CATSRAKQGRPYGYTF. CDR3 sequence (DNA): TGTGCCACCAGCAGAGCCAAACAGGGAAGGCCCTATGGCTACACCTTC.